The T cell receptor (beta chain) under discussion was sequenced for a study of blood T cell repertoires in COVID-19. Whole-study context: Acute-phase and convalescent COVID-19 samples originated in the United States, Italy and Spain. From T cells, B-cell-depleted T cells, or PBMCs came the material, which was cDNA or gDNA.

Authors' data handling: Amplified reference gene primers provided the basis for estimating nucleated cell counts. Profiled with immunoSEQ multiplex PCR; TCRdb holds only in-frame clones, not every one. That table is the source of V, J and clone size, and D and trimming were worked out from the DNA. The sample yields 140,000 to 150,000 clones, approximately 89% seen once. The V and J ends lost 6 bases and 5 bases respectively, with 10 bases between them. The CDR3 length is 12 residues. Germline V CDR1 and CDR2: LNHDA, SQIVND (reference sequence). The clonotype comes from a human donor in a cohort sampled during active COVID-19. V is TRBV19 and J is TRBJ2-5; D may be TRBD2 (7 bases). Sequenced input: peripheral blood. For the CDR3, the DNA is TGTGCCAGTAGCCCGGGGGGCGAGACCCAGTACTTC. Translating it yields CASSPGGETQYF.